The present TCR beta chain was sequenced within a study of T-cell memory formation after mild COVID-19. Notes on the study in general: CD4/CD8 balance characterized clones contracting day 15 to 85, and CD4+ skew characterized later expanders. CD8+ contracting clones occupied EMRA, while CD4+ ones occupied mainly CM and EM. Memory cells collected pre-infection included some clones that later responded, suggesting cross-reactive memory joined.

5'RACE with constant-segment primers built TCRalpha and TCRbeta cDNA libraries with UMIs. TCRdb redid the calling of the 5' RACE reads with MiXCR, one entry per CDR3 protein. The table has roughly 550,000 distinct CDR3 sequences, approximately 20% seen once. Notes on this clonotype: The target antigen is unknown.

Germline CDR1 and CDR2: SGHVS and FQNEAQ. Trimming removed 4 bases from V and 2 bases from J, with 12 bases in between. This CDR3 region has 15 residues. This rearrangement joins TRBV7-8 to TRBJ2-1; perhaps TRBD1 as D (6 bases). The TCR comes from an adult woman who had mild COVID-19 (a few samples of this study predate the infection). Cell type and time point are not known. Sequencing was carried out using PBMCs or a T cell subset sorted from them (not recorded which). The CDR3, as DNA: TGTGCCAGCAGCTACACAGGGCCACCCTACAATGAGCAGTTCTTC. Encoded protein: CASSYTGPPYNEQFF.